Only one count was recorded for the clone carrying this T cell receptor (beta chain). The CDR3 is 14 residues long. J was trimmed by 7 bases and V by 7 bases; bases with no gene match: 9. Germline V lookup: CDR1 LNHDA, CDR2 SQIVND (reference sequence). Authors' methods: Reference gene primers were amplified, and this amplification served to estimate nucleated cell counts. The data were produced by immunoSEQ multiplex PCR, yet TCRdb's version contains in-frame clones alone and is incomplete. That table supplies the V and J calls and clone size; D and trimming were determined from the DNA. The table shows about 150,000 clones, with around nine tenths occurring only once. This entry comes from a study of blood T cell repertoires in COVID-19. Whole-study context: Italy, Spain and the United States were the sources of the convalescent and acute COVID-19 samples.

The rearrangement uses TRBV19 and TRBJ2-1, with 8 bases identical to TRBD1. The material sequenced was peripheral blood. This receptor was obtained from a human donor in a cohort sampled during active COVID-19. The DNA for the CDR3 is TGTGCCAGTACTGCTCGGGACAGGTATAATGAGCAGTTCTTC. Protein: CASTARDRYNEQFF.